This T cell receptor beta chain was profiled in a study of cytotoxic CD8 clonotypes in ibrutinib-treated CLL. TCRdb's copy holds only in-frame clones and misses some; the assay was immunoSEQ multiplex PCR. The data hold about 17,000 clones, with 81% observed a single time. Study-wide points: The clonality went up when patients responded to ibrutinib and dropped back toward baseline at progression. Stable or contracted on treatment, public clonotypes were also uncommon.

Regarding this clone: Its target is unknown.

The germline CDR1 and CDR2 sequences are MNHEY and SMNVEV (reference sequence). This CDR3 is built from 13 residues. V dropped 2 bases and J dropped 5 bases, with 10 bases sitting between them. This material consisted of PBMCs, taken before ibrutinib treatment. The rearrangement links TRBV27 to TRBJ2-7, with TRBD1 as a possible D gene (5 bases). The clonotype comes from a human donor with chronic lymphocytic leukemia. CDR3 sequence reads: CASSLPGRDEQYF. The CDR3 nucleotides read TGTGCCAGCAGTTTACCCGGCAGGGACGAGCAGTACTTC.